These 24 T cell receptor beta chains share one sample of origin, sequenced in a study of technical replicates of blood from a few donors. TCRdb's table, derived via immunoSEQ multiplex PCR, lists solely in-frame clones and lacks some. The sample includes more than 65,000 clones, just under 95% of them seen just once. Sequenced material: T cells isolated from PBMCs. The receptor set was obtained from a human donor in good health.

This clone is a singleton in its sample. V is TRBV27 and J is TRBJ1-4, with TRBD1 identical over 8 bases. The germline CDR1 and CDR2 sequences are MNHEY and SMNVEV (reference sequence). V shed 5 bases, J shed 8 bases, and the junction held 10 bases outside the gene matches. The CDR3 extends over 15 amino acids. The CDR3 DNA sequence: TGTGCCAGCAGTCCAGGCGCAGGGGGCAACGAAAAACTGTTTTTT. It codes for CASSPGAGGNEKLFF.

V and J are TRBV14 and TRBJ2-7; 8 bases agree with TRBD2. The CDR3 is 12 residues long. Germline V gives CDR1 SGHDN, CDR2 FVKESK. The J segment lost 7 bases and the V segment lost 6 bases, leaving 5 bases of the junction unmatched. The CDR3 region has the DNA TGTGCCAGCAGAGGACTAGCTTTGGAGCAGTACTTC. It codes for CASRGLALEQYF.

On this clone: A read error may account for a junction end that differs from germline. The chain combines TRBV6-1 with TRBJ1-1; D is unclear. Germline V gene data show CDR1 as MNHNS and CDR2 as SASEGT. The CDR3 covers 11 residues. The CDR3 nucleotides read TGTGCCAGCAGTGAAGGCGGAGAGGAGGAGTTT. As protein: CASSEGGEEEF.

This clone was picked up one time. The germline gene is not matched at one end of the junction; a read error may be the cause. J is TRBJ1-1 and V is TRBV6-5; 7 bases fit TRBD1. Per germline, CDR1 MNHEY and CDR2 SVGAGI. This CDR3 spans 13 amino acids. CDR3 sequence: CASSLRGLEYKVF. CDR3 DNA sequence: TGTGCCAGCAGTCTAAGGGGGCTGGAGTACAAAGTTTTT.

The CDR3 protein is CASCVGLLEETQYF. DNA of the CDR3: TGTGCTAGTTGTGTGGGGCTTTTGGAGGAGACCCAGTACTTC. This chain joins TRBV12-5 and TRBJ2-5; possible D gene TRBD1, 5 bases. CDR1 LGHNT and CDR2 FRNRAP come from the germline V gene. V lost 8 bases and J 5 bases, leaving 18 bases between the germline ends. CDR3 length: 14 amino acids.

The chain joins TRBV4-3 to TRBJ1-5, with TRBD1 matching over 7 bases. The CDR3 consists of 15 residues. CDR1 is LGHNA, CDR2 YSLEER, per germline. The V gene end was trimmed by 4 bases and the J gene end by 0 bases; junction bases not matched to a gene: 3. CDR3 sequence reads: CASSRDRVSNQPQHF. CDR3 nucleotides: TGCGCCAGCAGCCGCGACAGGGTTAGCAATCAGCCCCAGCATTTT.

The rearrangement uses TRBV29-1 and TRBJ1-2; no reliable D call. This CDR3 is 12 amino acids long. Germline values: CDR1 SQVTM, CDR2 ANQGSEA. Trimming left V 3 bases short and J 3 bases short, with 8 bases between. DNA of the CDR3: TGCAGCGTTGACGTCTTTGACTATGGCTACACCTTC. It is translated as CSVDVFDYGYTF. Full variable domain (remainder filled in from reference TRBV29-1 and TRBJ1-2): SAVISQKPSRDICQRGTSLTIQCQVDSQVTMMFWYRQQPGQSLTLIATANQGSEATYESGFVIDKFPISRPNLTFSTLTVSNMSPEDSSIYLCSVDVFDYGYTFGSGTRLTVV.

This chain uses TRBV19 with TRBJ2-7, with TRBD2 as a possible D gene (6 bases). CDR3 length: 14 amino acids. The ends were cut back, 3 bases at V and 4 bases at J, with 13 bases in the middle. Germline V CDR1 and CDR2: LNHDA, SQIVND (reference sequence). The CDR3 sequence is CASSITGTGYEQYF. DNA of the CDR3: TGTGCCAGTAGTATCACCGGGACTGGTTACGAGCAGTACTTC.

The chain links TRBV6-1 to TRBJ1-1; 8 bases fit TRBD1. This CDR3 is 15 amino acids long. CDR1 is MNHNS and CDR2 is SASEGT in the germline V gene. The junction had 6 bases not matched to a gene; V was cut back by 3 bases and J by 3 bases. In DNA form, the CDR3 reads TGTGCCAGCAGTGACGGTCAGGGGGCGGACACTGAAGCTTTCTTT. Its translation is CASSDGQGADTEAFF.

This clone was detected a few times. The chain has TRBV29-1 and TRBJ2-7, with a possible D match to TRBD1 (5 bases). Germline lookup yields CDR1 SQVTM and CDR2 ANQGSEA. V was pared by 0 bases and J by 8 bases, with 17 bases between. The CDR3 loop spans 14 amino acids. The CDR3 region is CSVEEHDDSRQQYF. The CDR3 DNA reads TGCAGCGTTGAAGAACACGACGACAGCCGACAGCAGTACTTC.

The chain combines TRBV7-2 with TRBJ2-7; possible D gene TRBD1, 6 bases. CDR1 and CDR2 (germline): SGHTA, FQGNSA. The CDR3 length is 14 residues. The ends were cut back, 0 bases at V and 6 bases at J, with 12 bases in the middle. CDR3 coding DNA: TGTGCCAGCAGCTTAGCAGTACAGGGATTCGAGCAGTACTTC. It yields the protein CASSLAVQGFEQYF.

This clone was seen just once. The chain is built from TRBV4-3 and TRBJ2-1, with D possibly being TRBD2 (6 bases). Trimming took 0 bases from V and 2 from J, leaving 14 bases between them. Germline-derived CDR1 and CDR2 are LGHNA and YSLEER. This CDR3 is built from 17 residues. DNA for the CDR3: TGCGCCAGCAGCCAAGATTTACCGGGACTGGCCTACAATGAGCAGTTCTTC. Residues: CASSQDLPGLAYNEQFF.

The chain employs TRBV14 and TRBJ1-1; the match to TRBD1 covers 8 bases. The CDR3 is 14 amino acids. Germline V CDR1 and CDR2: SGHDN, FVKESK. The trim removed 4 bases at V and 3 bases at J, leaving 4 bases unmatched. The CDR3: CASSPGTGHTEAFF. For the CDR3, the DNA is TGTGCCAGCAGCCCCGGGACAGGCCACACTGAAGCTTTCTTT.

V gene TRBV27 combines with J gene TRBJ2-7, with 7 bases fitting TRBD2. Losses at the gene ends were 3 bases for V and 5 bases for J; bases not matched to a gene: 4. Germline CDR1 MNHEY, CDR2 SMNVEV (reference sequence). The CDR3 covers 13 residues. CDR3 residues: CASSLGGSNEQYF. The CDR3 nucleotides read TGTGCCAGCAGTTTGGGGGGGAGTAACGAGCAGTACTTC.

This clone has a single count. The V call is TRBV5-1, the J call TRBJ2-5; perhaps TRBD1 as D (6 bases). Germline CDR1 reads SGHRS; CDR2 reads YFSETQ. The length of the CDR3 is 14 residues. Trimming shortened V by 6 bases and J by 5 bases, and 17 bases separated the two germline ends. CDR3 DNA sequence: TGCGCCAGCACCTTACTACAGGGTCAGGAGACCCAGTACTTC. Amino acid sequence: CASTLLQGQETQYF.

The genes are TRBV30 and TRBJ2-3; D call uncertain. CDR1 and CDR2 from the germline V gene are GTSNPN and SVGIG (reference sequence). V was clipped by 3 bases and J by 6 bases, with 13 bases between them. The CDR3 sequence is 13 residues long. The DNA for the CDR3 is TGTGCCTGGAGGTTTTGGGTCGGGGATACGCAGTATTTT. Amino acids: CAWRFWVGDTQYF. Complete variable domain (other parts from reference TRBV30 and TRBJ2-3): SQTIHQWPATLVQPVGSPLSLECTVEGTSNPNLYWYRQAAGRGLQLLFYSVGIGQISSEVPQNLSASRPQDRQFILSSKKLLLSDSGFYLCAWRFWVGDTQYFGPGTRLTVL.

The CDR3 region has the DNA TGTGCCAGCAGCCCCGACTTAGGTTCCTACAATGAGCAGTTCTTC. It translates to CASSPDLGSYNEQFF. The V call is TRBV7-7, the J call TRBJ2-1; D remains ambiguous. V was trimmed by 5 bases and J by 1 base, leaving 12 bases between them. The CDR3 loop spans 15 amino acids. CDR1 SSHAT and CDR2 FNYEAQ come from the germline V gene (reference sequence).

The V call is TRBV27, the J call TRBJ2-7, with 8 bases fitting TRBD2. The CDR3 loop spans 14 amino acids. V lost 3 bases, J lost 4 bases, and 5 bases stayed unmatched. Looked up from germline, CDR1 is MNHEY and CDR2 is SMNVEV (reference sequence). CDR3 nucleotide sequence: TGTGCCAGCAGTTTGGCCGCTAGCGGGTACGAGCAGTACTTC. Protein product: CASSLAASGYEQYF.

This clone has only a few counts. The J gene is TRBJ2-7, the V gene TRBV29-1, with D possibly matching TRBD2 (6 bases). The CDR3 has 12 residues. The V gene lost 5 bases and the J gene lost 7 bases, with 15 bases spanning the gap. CDR1 SQVTM and CDR2 ANQGSEA come from the germline V gene. CDR3: CSVRGTSMEQYF. The CDR3 coding sequence is TGCAGCGTTCGGGGGACCAGCATGGAGCAGTACTTC.

The rearrangement uses TRBV5-1 and TRBJ2-6, with 7 bases fitting TRBD1. Germline lookup yields CDR1 SGHRS and CDR2 YFSETQ. This CDR3 is 18 amino acids long. V lost 4 bases to trimming and J lost 4 bases; unmatched junction nucleotides: 14. In DNA form, the CDR3 reads TGCGCCAGCAGCCAAGGTAGACAGGGATCGGCAGGGGCCAACGTCCTGACTTTC. Translation: CASSQGRQGSAGANVLTF. Using reference TRBV5-1 and TRBJ2-6 for the parts outside the CDR3, the full variable domain is KAGVTQTPRYLIKTRGQQVTLSCSPISGHRSVSWYQQTPGQGLQFLFEYFSETQRNKGNFPGRFSGRQFSNSRSEMNVSTLELGDSALYLCASSQGRQGSAGANVLTFGAGSRLTVL.

This chain links TRBV2 with TRBJ2-3; TRBD2 aligns across 9 bases. The CDR3 is 16 residues long. Germline V gene lookup returns CDR1 SNHLY and CDR2 FYNNEI. V shed 5 bases and J 1 base; nucleotides not matched to a gene: 7. As DNA, the CDR3 is TGTGCCAGCAGTCACCACCGGACTAGCGGCACAGATACGCAGTATTTT. Amino acid sequence: CASSHHRTSGTDTQYF. The full variable domain, completed using reference TRBV2 and TRBJ2-3, is EPEVTQTPSHQVTQMGQEVILRCVPISNHLYFYWYRQILGQKVEFLVSFYNNEISEKSEIFDDQFSVERPDGSNFTLKIRSTKLEDSAMYFCASSHHRTSGTDTQYFGPGTRLTVL.

V and J are TRBV7-6 and TRBJ1-1, with TRBD1 as a possible D gene (6 bases). Trimming shortened V by 5 bases and J by 8 bases, and 15 bases separated the two germline ends. Per germline, CDR1 SGHVS and CDR2 FNYEAQ. The CDR3 spans 13 residues. The CDR3 reads CASSLETRGEAFF. CDR3 DNA sequence: TGTGCCAGCAGCCTGGAAACTAGGGGGGAAGCTTTCTTT.

V is TRBV4-3 and J is TRBJ2-6, with D hard to call. Trimming took 0 bases from V and 4 from J, leaving 7 bases between them. CDR1 and CDR2 (germline): LGHNA, YSLEER. The CDR3 is 15 amino acids. CDR3 sequence reads: CASSQETVGANVLTF. The CDR3 nucleotides are TGCGCCAGCAGCCAAGAAACAGTCGGGGCCAACGTCCTGACTTTC.

V gene TRBV7-6 combines with J gene TRBJ2-7, with TRBD2 identical over 10 bases. J gave up 3 bases and V 5 bases, and 7 bases lay outside the gene matches. The CDR3 has 15 amino acids. Per the germline V gene, CDR1 is SGHVS and CDR2 is FNYEAQ. CDR3 sequence: CASSIGLAGVYEQYF. In DNA, the CDR3 is TGTGCCAGCAGCATTGGGCTAGCGGGAGTCTACGAGCAGTACTTC.